This paragraph reports one T cell receptor (beta chain). Assay: immunoSEQ multiplex PCR; the TCRdb copy retains only in-frame clones and omits some. This table holds tens of thousands of clones, around 74% found once. This sample is drawn from a study of a mutant IDH1 vaccine in newly diagnosed glioma. Trimming shortened V by 5 bases and J by 4 bases, and 9 bases separated the two germline ends. The germline V gene encodes CDR1 SQVTM and CDR2 ANQGSEA. CDR3 length equals 12 residues. Time point reported: baseline, week 1 (first vaccination visit). Noted treatment: pre-vaccination baseline after standard-of-care therapy.

This clonotype was obtained from a man between 50 and 59 years old with glioma. The rearrangement joins TRBV29-1 to TRBJ2-1; D gene ambiguous. Material: PBMCs, obtained from a glioma patient treated with radiotherapy, temozolomide or both. CDR3 sequence (DNA): TGCAGCGTTCAGGCGGAGTACAATGAGCAGTTCTTC. It codes for CSVQAEYNEQFF.